The sequence of this T cell receptor beta chain was determined in a study of blood T cell repertoires in COVID-19. Sequencing used immunoSEQ multiplex PCR; TCRdb keeps in-frame clones, though not all of them. The data hold over 70,000 clones, with 80% to 95% observed a single time. The germline CDR1 and CDR2 sequences are SGHNT and YENEEA. V was clipped by 5 bases and J by 8 bases; unmatched bases: 11. The CDR3 spans 15 residues. This TCR came from a young man with COVID-19, enrolled during active disease. The sequenced sample consisted of peripheral blood. The chain joins TRBV11-3 to TRBJ2-1, with 8 bases fitting TRBD2. CDR3 coding DNA: TGTGCCAGCAGCAAAACTGGGACTAGAGGAGATGAGCAGTTCTTC. It yields the protein CASSKTGTRGDEQFF.